This T cell receptor (beta chain) originates from a study of CD8 T cells in Susac syndrome. Whole-study results and caveats: The study conceded that its TCR sequencing and HLA analysis involved relatively few individuals.

Germline V gene sequence: CDR1 SGHRS, CDR2 YFSETQ. The CDR3 covers 16 residues. V was pared by 3 bases and J by 4 bases, with 14 bases between. This clonotype has just one count. The target antigen is unknown. Sequencing targeted TCR beta in blood CD8+ and CD4+ T cells. Controls were healthy donors chosen to match patients in age and sex. Roughly 0.45 to 1 ug RNA was reverse transcribed with random hexamers. Across 54 Vbeta and 13 Jbeta, TCR beta CDR3 was amplified with immunoSEQ multiplex PCR. TCRdb re-called the immunoSEQ multiplex PCR reads through MiXCR, storing one row per CDR3 protein. The table shows 150,000 to 200,000 distinct CDR3 sequences, with approximately 93% occurring only once.

The chain has TRBV5-1 and TRBJ2-6, with D perhaps TRBD1 (6 bases). The sequencing sample was made of CD4+ T cells from PBMCs. The TCR was taken from a human donor in good health. The CDR3 region has the DNA TGCGCCAGCAGCTCCTCAGGGGAGAGGGGGGCCAACGTCCTGACTTTC. Translation gives CASSSSGERGANVLTF.